In its sample, the clone carrying this T cell receptor (beta chain) was seen a few times. This record comes from a study of sequential checkpoint blockade in melanoma. Treatment denoted: randomized to nivolumab then ipilimumab (arm A) or the reverse (arm B). V lost 0 bases, J lost 4 bases, and 22 bases lay in between. Germline V lookup: CDR1 MNHGY, CDR2 SAAAGT. This CDR3 has 20 residues. Only in-frame clones appear in the TCRdb table, and some are missing; sequencing was by immunoSEQ multiplex PCR. The repertoire holds 15,000 to 20,000 clones, less than 30% seen once, with approximately 7.1% in the top ten.

The V and J genes are TRBV6-8 and TRBJ2-6; the D is unclear. Sequences were derived from tumor tissue (inferred from file names), sampled from a patient given nivolumab and ipilimumab in sequence. The source of this sequence is a human donor with melanoma. The CDR3 DNA follows: TGTGCCAGCAGTTACTCCCCCGCAAGTTCTCCCCTCCCCGGGGCCAACGTCCTGACTTTC. Translated, it gives CASSYSPASSPLPGANVLTF.